The sequence of this T cell receptor beta chain was determined in a study of T and B cells in COVID-19 patients. Each TRB amplification used about 230-550 ng of genomic DNA from blood. TRB rearrangements were amplified by multiplex PCR with BIOMED2 TRB-A/B primers. MiXCR, applied by TCRdb to the multiplex PCR reads, yields one record per CDR3 protein. The sample lists about 13,000 distinct CDR3 sequences; 25% were seen once. This clonotype was seen only a few times. The sequence was obtained from a human donor who had recovered from COVID-19. The sample was blood.

The DNA of the CDR3 is TGTGCCAGCAGCTTAGTCTCATTCGGGAGAGATGAGCAGTTCTTC. This sequence encodes CASSLVSFGRDEQFF. This rearrangement joins TRBV11-2 to TRBJ2-1; D perhaps matches TRBD2 (6 bases). V lost 1 base and J lost 8, with 15 bases in between. Per germline, CDR1 SGHAT and CDR2 FQNNGV. The CDR3 length is 15 residues. The whole variable domain, filled in from reference TRBV11-2 and TRBJ2-1, reads EAGVAQSPRYKIIEKRQSVAFWCNPISGHATLYWYQQILGQGPKLLIQFQNNGVVDDSQLPKDRFSAERLKGVDSTLKIQPAKLEDSAVYLCASSLVSFGRDEQFFGPGTRLTVL.